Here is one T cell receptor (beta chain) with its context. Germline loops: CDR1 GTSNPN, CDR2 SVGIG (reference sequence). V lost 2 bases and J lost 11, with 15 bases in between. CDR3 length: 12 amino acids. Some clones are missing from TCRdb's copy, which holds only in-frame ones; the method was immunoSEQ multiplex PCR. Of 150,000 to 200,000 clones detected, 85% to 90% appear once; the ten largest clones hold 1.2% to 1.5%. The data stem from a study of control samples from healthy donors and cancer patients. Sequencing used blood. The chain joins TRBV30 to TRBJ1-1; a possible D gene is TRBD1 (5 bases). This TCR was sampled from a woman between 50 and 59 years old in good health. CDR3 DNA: TGTGCCTGGAGTAGAGACAGCCTCGGGGCTTTCTTT. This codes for CAWSRDSLGAFF.